This T cell receptor beta chain was sequenced for a study of T cells in Graves' hyperthyroidism and ophthalmopathy. Study details: The blood sample was taken at first diagnosis, before treatment began. Regarding the study as a whole: Most clonotypes that expanded in the thyroid above 0.001 also showed up in blood.

Comment on this clonotype: What it binds is unknown. A much larger clone sits a single nucleotide away, making a read error possible. The conserved final phenylalanine or tryptophan is absent from the CDR3, which likely points to a read error.

Amplification targeted TCR beta CDR3 regions from RNA transcripts. RT-PCR in the first round (using the HTBI primer set) targeted the TCR CDR3. TCRdb re-called the multiplex PCR reads with MiXCR, one entry per CDR3 protein. The profile covers around 420,000 distinct CDR3 sequences, with around 16% appearing a single time and just under 8% taken by the ten largest. The study defined stable Graves' hyperthyroidism as no ophthalmopathy progression within 18 months. Uncontrolled infection, other autoimmune disease, pregnancy or lactation excluded patients. V lost 3 bases and J lost 0, with 10 bases in between. This CDR3 comprises 15 residues. In germline, CDR1 is MGHRA, CDR2 YSYEKL.

The receptor's source is a woman aged 18-29 years with Graves' hyperthyroidism. This chain links TRBV4-1 with TRBJ2-3, with D possibly TRBD2 on 5 matching bases. The sample comprised blood. The CDR3 bases are TGCGCCAGCAGCCACCAGCGGTTGAGCACAGATACGCAGTATTCT. Translated, it gives CASSHQRLSTDTQYS.